The TCR beta chain under discussion was sequenced for a study of blood T cell repertoires in COVID-19. About the study: Sites in the United States, Italy and Spain provided acute and convalescent COVID-19 samples. In each case, the material was cDNA or gDNA derived from T cells, B-cell-depleted T cells, or PBMCs.

V shed 5 bases and J shed 2 bases, with 7 bases lying between them. The germline V gene encodes CDR1 MNHEY and CDR2 SMNVEV (reference sequence). This CDR3 is 13 amino acids long. Original handling: Nucleated cell counts were estimated from reference gene primer amplification. Clones were read by immunoSEQ multiplex PCR, and TCRdb kept only the in-frame ones, dropping some. V and J calls and clone size come straight from that table; D and trimming were deduced from the DNA. Of about 130,000 clones detected, 84% appear once; the ten largest clones hold 44%. The TCR comes from a human donor in a cohort sampled during active COVID-19. Sequenced: peripheral blood. The chain carries TRBV27 and TRBJ1-3, with D tentatively TRBD1 (5 bases). Written as DNA, the CDR3 is TGTGCCAGCAGTCGGGGGGCTGGAAACACCATATATTTT. Protein product: CASSRGAGNTIYF.